These 26 T cell receptor beta chains came from one sample sequenced in a study of cytomegalovirus exposure and HLA in healthy donors. A multiplex PCR was run with 60 Vbeta primers and 13 Jbeta primers. The table came from immunoSEQ multiplex PCR; TCRdb's copy has only in-frame clones and leaves some out. The sample holds 100,000 to 150,000 clones; around 82% are singletons and the top ten take about a tenth. Material for sequencing was PBMCs. These receptors all stem from a man in his thirties or forties in good health and CMV-seropositive.

This chain links TRBV19 with TRBJ1-1, with TRBD1 as a possible D gene (5 bases). Germline lookup yields CDR1 LNHDA and CDR2 SQIVND (reference sequence). The CDR3 totals 14 residues. V was shortened by 9 bases and J by 3 bases, with 17 bases between the two germline ends. The CDR3 nucleotides read TGTGCCAGCTCGATGGGGCCCAGCCACACTGAAGCTTTCTTT. It codes for CASSMGPSHTEAFF.

The rearrangement links TRBV7-8 to TRBJ1-2; 8 bases are a match to TRBD1. V shed 1 base, J shed 6 bases, and the junction held 1 base outside the gene matches. Germline-derived CDR1 and CDR2 are SGHVS and FQNEAQ. This CDR3 comprises 13 residues. CDR3 nucleotides: TGTGCCAGCAGCTTAGGGACAGGGAATGGCTACACCTTC. Encoded protein: CASSLGTGNGYTF.

The gene calls are TRBV10-2 and TRBJ2-1; D is unclear. The germline V and J ends were trimmed by 2 bases and 3 bases, with 5 bases remaining between them. The germline CDR1 and CDR2 sequences are WSHSY and SAAADI. The CDR3 contains 13 residues. CDR3 sequence reads: CASSEGSYNEQFF. In nucleotides, the CDR3 is TGCGCCAGCAGTGAGGGTAGCTACAATGAGCAGTTCTTC.

This CDR3 reads CASSLRQGVGANEKLFF. As DNA, the CDR3 is TGTGCCAGCAGTTTAAGGCAGGGGGTTGGAGCTAATGAAAAACTGTTTTTT. The chain employs TRBV28 and TRBJ1-4; 7 bases match TRBD1. The CDR3 extends over 17 amino acids. V shed 2 bases and J 3 bases; nucleotides not matched to a gene: 9. Germline V CDR1 and CDR2: MDHEN, SYDVKM. The whole variable domain, remainder taken from reference TRBV28 and TRBJ1-4, is DVKVTQSSRYLVKRTGEKVFLECVQDMDHENMFWYRQDPGLGLRLIYFSYDVKMKEKGDIPEGYSVSREKKERFSLILESASTNQTSMYLCASSLRQGVGANEKLFFGSGTQLSVL.

V gene TRBV4-1 combines with J gene TRBJ2-2; 13 nucleotides agree with TRBD2. Germline CDR1 reads MGHRA; CDR2 reads YSYEKL. CDR3 length: 18 residues. Trimming cost V 4 bases and J 2 bases; bases outside gene matches: 7. The CDR3 DNA sequence: TGCGCCAGCAGCCGGGGGGGACTAGCGGGACTTAACACCGGGGAGCTGTTTTTT. As protein: CASSRGGLAGLNTGELFF.

This clone was seen just once. The gene calls are TRBV28 and TRBJ1-2; D is possibly TRBD1 (5 bases). Germline V gene data show CDR1 as MDHEN and CDR2 as SYDVKM. The CDR3 consists of 15 residues. V was cut by 5 bases and J by 2 bases, with 15 bases left in between. The CDR3 loop reads CASSAAGGKNYGYTF. The DNA for the CDR3 is TGTGCCAGCAGTGCCGCCGGGGGGAAAAACTATGGCTACACCTTC.

V gene TRBV6-9 combines with J gene TRBJ2-7; D is possibly TRBD1 (6 bases). The CDR3 length is 12 residues. Trimming stripped 8 bases from V and 2 bases from J, with 10 bases between. Per the germline V gene, CDR1 is MNHGY and CDR2 is SVAAGI. CDR3 residues: CASPDRTYEQYF. In DNA, the CDR3 is TGTGCCAGCCCGGACAGAACCTACGAGCAGTACTTC.

This clone was detected only a few times. The chain couples TRBV18 to TRBJ2-7, with 7 nucleotides matching TRBD1. Germline lookup yields CDR1 KGHSH and CDR2 LQKENI. The CDR3 is made up of 18 amino acids. Trimming removed 4 bases from V and 7 bases from J; junction bases left unmatched: 22. In nucleotides, the CDR3 is TGTGCCAGCTCACTCCTTACCACCGCACAGGGGAGACGAGGAGAGCAGTACTTC. Protein sequence: CASSLLTTAQGRRGEQYF.

The CDR3 loop reads CASSLTIAGVGNEQFF. The CDR3 DNA reads TGTGCCAGCAGCCTAACTATAGCGGGAGTTGGCAATGAGCAGTTCTTC. The rearrangement joins TRBV27 to TRBJ2-1; 9 bases are a match to TRBD2. Germline V gives CDR1 MNHEY, CDR2 SMNVEV (reference sequence). The CDR3 runs to 16 residues. With 6 bases clipped from V and 6 bases from J, the junction kept 12 bases outside the gene matches.

V usage is TRBV5-6 and J usage is TRBJ2-7; TRBD1 matches at 8 bases. This CDR3 has 12 residues. The germline V gene has CDR1 SGHDT and CDR2 YYEEEE. V was clipped by 4 bases and J by 6 bases; unmatched bases: 3. CDR3 sequence reads: CASSQQGGEQYF. The CDR3 region has the DNA TGTGCCAGCAGCCAACAGGGGGGCGAGCAGTACTTC.

The J gene is TRBJ1-5, the V gene TRBV27, with D possibly being TRBD1 (5 bases). Germline-derived CDR1 and CDR2 are MNHEY and SMNVEV (reference sequence). The CDR3 extends over 15 amino acids. The germline V and J ends were trimmed by 4 bases and 7 bases, with 17 bases remaining between them. The CDR3 DNA sequence: TGTGCCAGCAGTTCAACCCCCCCTCAGGGCCAGCCCCAGCATTTT. Translating gives CASSSTPPQGQPQHF.

The chain is built from TRBV5-1 and TRBJ2-1, with 9 bases matching TRBD1. The CDR3 runs to 14 residues. The germline CDR1 and CDR2 sequences are SGHRS and YFSETQ. Trimming removed 0 bases from V and 6 bases from J; junction bases left unmatched: 1. The DNA for the CDR3 is TGCGCCAGCAGCTTGGGGGACAGGGTCAATGAGCAGTTCTTC. Translating it yields CASSLGDRVNEQFF.

This clone was seen only a few times. The chain employs TRBV5-1 and TRBJ1-5, with D tentatively TRBD1 (5 bases). This CDR3 comprises 14 residues. From germline, CDR1 is SGHRS and CDR2 YFSETQ. Trimming took off 1 base at V and 4 bases at J, with 9 bases between the two ends. The CDR3: CASSLSGGNQPQHF. CDR3 coding DNA: TGCGCCAGCAGCTTGAGTGGGGGGAATCAGCCCCAGCATTTT.

V is TRBV4-3 and J is TRBJ1-2; D is perhaps TRBD1 (5 bases). CDR3 length equals 17 residues. V shed 2 bases and J shed 6 bases, with 22 bases lying between them. CDR1 and CDR2 from the germline V gene are LGHNA and YSLEER. In nucleotides, the CDR3 is TGCGCCAGCAGCCAAACGAACGCAGGGTTAAATGGGAATGGCTACACCTTC. It codes for CASSQTNAGLNGNGYTF.

V usage is TRBV5-4 and J usage is TRBJ2-7; TRBD1 is a possible D gene (7 bases). CDR3 length: 15 amino acids. V was shortened by 4 bases and J by 5 bases, with 19 bases between the two germline ends. Looked up from germline, CDR1 is SGHNT and CDR2 is YYREEE (reference sequence). CDR3 protein: CASSKAQGGRDEQYF. For the CDR3, the DNA is TGTGCCAGCAGCAAAGCCCAGGGGGGTAGGGACGAGCAGTACTTC. The whole variable domain, filled in from reference TRBV5-4 and TRBJ2-7, reads ETGVTQSPTHLIKTRGQQVTLRCSSQSGHNTVSWYQQALGQGPQFIFQYYREEENGRGNFPPRFSGLQFPNYSSELNVNALELDDSALYLCASSKAQGGRDEQYFGPGTRLTVT.

A word on this clone: This specimen includes other DNA sequences encoding the same CDR3. The J gene is TRBJ2-7, the V gene TRBV2, with 8 positions matching TRBD2. The CDR3 is 14 residues long. The junction had 4 bases not matched to a gene; V was cut back by 4 bases and J by 2 bases. CDR1 and CDR2 (germline): SNHLY, FYNNEI. CDR3 loop: CASSGTSGAYEQYF. The CDR3 nucleotides read TGTGCCAGCAGTGGTACTAGCGGTGCCTACGAGCAGTACTTC.

For the CDR3, the DNA is TGTGCCTGGAGTGTATCCCCATCGGGAGGCTACACCTTC. Amino acids: CAWSVSPSGGYTF. The J gene is TRBJ1-2, the V gene TRBV30; D is ambiguous. Germline CDR1 is GTSNPN and CDR2 is SVGIG (reference sequence). Trimming pared 0 bases from V and 8 bases from J, leaving 13 bases between. The length of the CDR3 is 13 residues.

The rearrangement uses TRBV13 and TRBJ2-3; D is perhaps TRBD2 (6 bases). The V end was cut by 1 base, the J end by 2 bases, with 10 bases between. This CDR3 has 15 residues. Germline V gives CDR1 PRHDT, CDR2 FYEKMQ (reference sequence). The CDR3 DNA reads as TGTGCCAGCAGCTTAGCGGGAGAATCCACAGATACGCAGTATTTT. Translation: CASSLAGESTDTQYF. The entire variable domain, with the rest obtained from reference TRBV13 and TRBJ2-3, is as follows: AAGVIQSPRHLIKEKRETATLKCYPIPRHDTVYWYQQGPGQDPQFLISFYEKMQSDKGSIPDRFSAQQFSDYHSELNMSSLELGDSALYFCASSLAGESTDTQYFGPGTRLTVL.

V and J are TRBV15 and TRBJ2-1; TRBD2 matches 8 bases. The germline V gene has CDR1 LNHNV and CDR2 YYDKDF (reference sequence). CDR3 length: 16 amino acids. V lost 6 bases to trimming and J lost 9 bases; unmatched junction nucleotides: 16. In nucleotides, the CDR3 is TGTGCCACCAGTCCCGGGAGGGGGACTAGGCAGGTTGAGCAGTTCTTC. Residues: CATSPGRGTRQVEQFF.

The chain combines TRBV14 with TRBJ2-5; 11 bases map to TRBD2. There are 16 residues in the CDR3. CDR1 SGHDN and CDR2 FVKESK come from the germline V gene. V shed 6 bases and J 0 bases; nucleotides not matched to a gene: 6. The CDR3 bases are TGTGCCAGCAGACCCGGGACTAGCGGCTACCAAGAGACCCAGTACTTC. Translation gives CASRPGTSGYQETQYF.

V and J are TRBV28 and TRBJ1-4; TRBD1 matches 8 bases. Germline CDR1 is MDHEN and CDR2 is SYDVKM. V gave up 8 bases and J gave up 7 bases; unmatched junction bases: 9. The CDR3 sequence is 14 residues long. CDR3 region: CASVTGQGFEKLFF. CDR3 nucleotides: TGTGCCAGCGTCACCGGACAGGGTTTTGAAAAACTGTTTTTT.

The chain recombines TRBV4-1 with TRBJ2-1, with 7 bases identical to TRBD1. The CDR3 sequence is 16 residues long. With V trimmed by 0 bases and J by 2 bases, 4 bases remained unmatched. Per the germline V gene, CDR1 is MGHRA and CDR2 is YSYEKL. The CDR3 DNA follows: TGCGCCAGCAGCCAAGATCCGGGACAGCCCTACAATGAGCAGTTCTTC. It translates to CASSQDPGQPYNEQFF.

This chain uses TRBV29-1 with TRBJ2-5, with 7 bases matching TRBD2. CDR3 length: 13 residues. V lost 3 bases and J lost 7; bases outside the gene matches: 8. From germline, CDR1 is SQVTM and CDR2 ANQGSEA. The CDR3 coding sequence is TGCAGCGTTGAGGTGACTAGCCCCGGGACCCAGTACTTC. It yields the protein CSVEVTSPGTQYF. Complete variable domain (other parts from reference TRBV29-1 and TRBJ2-5): SAVISQKPSRDICQRGTSLTIQCQVDSQVTMMFWYRQQPGQSLTLIATANQGSEATYESGFVIDKFPISRPNLTFSTLTVSNMSPEDSSIYLCSVEVTSPGTQYFGPGTRLLVL.

This clone was found once. The chain employs TRBV25-1 and TRBJ1-5; tentative D call: TRBD1 (6 bases). Germline V gene lookup returns CDR1 MGHDK and CDR2 SYGVNS. V shed 4 bases and J shed 6 bases, with 10 bases lying between them. The CDR3 is 13 amino acids. The CDR3 reads CASSVGQSQPQHF. The CDR3 nucleotides read TGTGCCAGCAGTGTGGGACAAAGTCAGCCCCAGCATTTT.

This clone has only a few counts. The V call is TRBV30, the J call TRBJ2-7, with TRBD1 identical over 8 bases. This CDR3 comprises 15 residues. V shed 3 bases, J shed 6 bases, and the junction held 13 bases outside the gene matches. Germline V gene sequence: CDR1 GTSNPN, CDR2 SVGIG (reference sequence). CDR3 amino acids: CAWSKNRGSQSEQYF. CDR3 sequence (DNA): TGTGCCTGGAGCAAAAACAGGGGGAGCCAGTCCGAGCAGTACTTC.

This chain links TRBV19 with TRBJ1-2; possibly TRBD1 for D (6 bases). The CDR3 consists of 13 residues. Trimming stripped 5 bases from V and 4 bases from J, with 11 bases between. From germline, CDR1 is LNHDA and CDR2 SQIVND (reference sequence). This CDR3 reads CASSRDNLYGYTF. The CDR3 DNA follows: TGTGCCAGTAGTCGGGACAACCTCTATGGCTACACCTTC.